This T cell receptor (beta chain) was sequenced in a study of cytomegalovirus exposure and HLA in healthy donors. The germline CDR1 and CDR2 sequences are LNHDA and SQIVND (reference sequence). The CDR3 consists of 16 residues. Trimming took off 2 bases at V and 0 bases at J, with 12 bases between the two ends. The PCR had 60 Vbeta and 13 Jbeta primers. Sequencing used immunoSEQ multiplex PCR; TCRdb keeps in-frame clones, though not all of them. The sample lists fewer than 120,000 clones; approximately 80% were seen once. This clonotype originated in a woman aged 55-70 years in good health and CMV-seropositive. The J gene is TRBJ2-3, the V gene TRBV19; D gene uncertain. Sequencing input: PBMCs. Here the CDR3 reads CASSIRGSPSTDTQYF. As DNA, the CDR3 is TGTGCCAGTAGTATACGCGGATCCCCTAGCACAGATACGCAGTATTTT.